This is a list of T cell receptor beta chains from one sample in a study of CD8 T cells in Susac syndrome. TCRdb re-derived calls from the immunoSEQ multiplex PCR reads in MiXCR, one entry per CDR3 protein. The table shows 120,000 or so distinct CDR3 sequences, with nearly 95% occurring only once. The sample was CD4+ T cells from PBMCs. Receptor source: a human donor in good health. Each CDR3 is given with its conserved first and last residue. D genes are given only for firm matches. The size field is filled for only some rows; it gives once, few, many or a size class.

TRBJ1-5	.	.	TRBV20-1	TGCAGTGCTGCCCCCGGGCAGGGTAGGAGCAATCAGCCCCAGCATTTT	CSAAPGQGRSNQPQHF
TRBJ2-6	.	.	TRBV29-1	TGCAGCGTCCAAGACAGGTCCTCTGGGGCCAACGTCCTGACTTTC	CSVQDRSSGANVLTF
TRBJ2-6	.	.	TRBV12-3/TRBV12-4	TGTGCCAGCAGTTTGCGAAGCTCTGGGGCCAACGTCCTGACTTTC	CASSLRSSGANVLTF
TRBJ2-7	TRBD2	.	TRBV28	TGTGCCAGCAGTTTAGAACCGGGACTAGCGAGCTCCTACGAGCAGTACTTC	CASSLEPGLASSYEQYF
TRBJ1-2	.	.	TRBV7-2	TGTGCCAGCAGCCCGCTGGGGGCAGGAAAATATGGCTACACCTTC	CASSPLGAGKYGYTF
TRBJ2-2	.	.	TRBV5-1	TGCGCCAGCAGCTTGGGCGGACAGAACACCGGGGAGCTGTTTTTT	CASSLGGQNTGELFF
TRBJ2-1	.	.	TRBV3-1	TGTGCCAGCAGCCACCCGACTCGGTCTTCGGGGCAGTTCTTC	CASSHPTRSSGQFF
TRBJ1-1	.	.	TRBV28	TGTGCCAGCAGTTTGCGGGGGGCTCGGACTGAAGCTTTCTTT	CASSLRGARTEAFF
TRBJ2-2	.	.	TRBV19	TGTGCCAGTAGTATAGCAGGGATAAACACCGGGGAGCTGTTTTTT	CASSIAGINTGELFF
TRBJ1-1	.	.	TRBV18	TGTGCCAGCTCACCACCCAACCCATCGAACACTGAAGCTTTCTTT	CASSPPNPSNTEAFF
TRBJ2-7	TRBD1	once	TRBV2	TGTGCCAGCGTTGGACAGGGGGCGATCGACGAGCAGTACTTC	CASVGQGAIDEQYF
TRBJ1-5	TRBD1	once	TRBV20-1	TGCAGTGCTAGGCTCGGGACAGTAAATCAGCCCCAGCATTTT	CSARLGTVNQPQHF
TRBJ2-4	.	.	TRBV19	TGTGCCAGTAGTATTGGACCCCACGACATTCAGTACTTC	CASSIGPHDIQYF
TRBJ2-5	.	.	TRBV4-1	TGCGCCAGCAGCCAAGAACCCAACCGGACCCAGTACTTC	CASSQEPNRTQYF
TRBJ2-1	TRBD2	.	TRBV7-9	TGTGCCAGCAGCTTCCCAGCGGGAGATCCGCGGTTCTTC	CASSFPAGDPRFF
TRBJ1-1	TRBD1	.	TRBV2	TGTGCCAGCATCCCCCCAGGGGGAACTGAAGCTTTCTTT	CASIPPGGTEAFF
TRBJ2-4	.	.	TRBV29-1	TGCAGCGTTAAATCCACCGGGAGAGCCAGAAACATTCAGTACTTC	CSVKSTGRARNIQYF